This T cell receptor beta chain is drawn from a study of T cells in localized non-small cell lung cancer (dated by TCRdb to the early 2020s). For the wider study: The study analyzed T cell repertoires of roughly 220 early-stage NSCLC patients, comparing tumors and uninvolved tumor-adjacent lungs. The cohort was made up of under 250 treatment-naive NSCLC patients whose localized lung tumors had been resected. The mean age of the NSCLC patients was roughly 70 years, with 130 or so men and 85 to 110 women.

At diagnosis, tumor, uninvolved tumor-adjacent lung and peripheral blood were collected and then preserved as a mix of FFPE and fresh-frozen material. For TCR repertoire profiling, blood samples were analyzed in the form of peripheral blood mononuclear cells. About this clone itself: Its recognized antigen is unknown. No base quality information exists; no much larger clone differs at one position.

General study outcomes and caveats: Uninvolved tumor-adjacent lung showed the highest T cell clonality, higher than tumor, which suggests more focused antigenic responses in the adjacent lung. Higher blood T cell density associated with longer overall survival, while higher adjacent-lung clonality associated with shorter survival. Because multi-region tumor sequencing was not done, intratumor heterogeneity could not be ruled out. Of the top 100 tumor clones, a median of 57 were detected in paired uninvolved adjacent lung; under 30 were also among that lung's top 100. Because the study design was exploratory, TCR variables were selected using unadjusted p-values without false-discovery rate correction.

TCR beta CDR3 regions were sequenced from DNA using the immunoSEQ Assay. On the authors' methods: To compute T cell density, TCR beta template counts were normalized to usable DNA, which was estimated by amplifying housekeeping genes. The preseqR package was used to estimate richness by extrapolating to 400,000 templates for PBMC samples and to 120,000 templates for tissue samples. Clonality was defined as one minus Pielou's evenness. Tissue-enriched TCRs were identified by differential abundance testing using productive amino-acid clonotypes, minimum total count 5 and alpha 0.1. The Jaccard Index and the Morisita Overlap Index were used to measure how much the repertoires overlapped between compartments. GLIPH clustered TCR beta CDR3s with public tetramer-defined viral CDR3s; viral motifs required at least three viral sequences plus V-gene enrichment. This immuneACCESS table, as held by TCRdb, lists in-frame sequences with V and J called but not all clones. Of the missing ones, under half trace to an unresolved V gene in checked studies; the others have no known cause. The DNA was the basis for D and trimming; V, J and clone size are from that table. The table for this sample lists 25,000 to 30,000 clones; about 91% of them were counted only once. 28% of the sample rests with the top ten.

The junction shows trimming of 4 bases on V and 4 bases on J, plus 17 bases between the germline ends. The CDR3 holds 16 amino acids from the cysteine to the phenylalanine. The read is trimmed to its CDR3 DNA, 48 bases read in frame from base 1. CDR1 and CDR2 (SGHVS, FNYEAQ) derive from the germline V gene. This receptor was identified in a female donor older than 55 with stage I lung adenocarcinoma. Material: peripheral blood, obtained before any cancer treatment. The chain is assembled from TRBV7-6 and TRBJ2-1; TRBD2 might be the D gene, on 7 matching bases. The nucleotide sequence is TGTGCCAGCAGCTCCTTAGTGGGGGGGCTTTACAATGAGCAGTTCTTC. This gives the protein CASSSLVGGLYNEQFF.